These 21 T cell receptor beta chains came from one sample sequenced in a study of T cell repertoires in cytomegalovirus infection. MiXCR was run by TCRdb on the reads, yielding one entry per CDR3 protein. Seen here are roughly 640,000 distinct CDR3 sequences, about 24% observed once, and the top ten hold approximately 8.2%. Sequencing was performed on CD8+ T cells from PBMCs. Receptors originate from a human donor in good health (CMV status not recorded). Some clones in this sample may be carry-over from other donors' samples.

The chain combines TRBV7-9 with TRBJ1-4; possibly TRBD1 for D (5 bases). This CDR3 contains 14 residues. V was trimmed by 4 bases and J by 7 bases, leaving 13 bases between them. Germline values: CDR1 SEHNR, CDR2 FQNEAQ (reference sequence). The CDR3 sequence: CASSSPGIGEKLFF. In nucleotides, the CDR3 is TGTGCCAGCAGCTCTCCAGGGATAGGTGAAAAACTGTTTTTT. The variable domain in full, with the rest retrieved from reference TRBV7-9 and TRBJ1-4, is DTGVSQNPRHKITKRGQNVTFRCDPISEHNRLYWYRQTLGQGPEFLTYFQNEAQLEKSRLLSDRFSAERPKGSFSTLEIQRTEQGDSAMYLCASSSPGIGEKLFFGSGTQLSVL.

The table lists this clonotype with a few counts. J is TRBJ1-2 and V is TRBV28; TRBD1 agrees at 10 bases. This CDR3 has 16 amino acids. V lost 8 bases to trimming and J lost 3 bases; unmatched junction nucleotides: 12. Germline values: CDR1 MDHEN, CDR2 SYDVKM. The CDR3 nucleotides read TGTGCCAGCCACCAGGACCCCGGGACAGGGGACTATGGCTACACCTTC. This gives the protein CASHQDPGTGDYGYTF.

The chain has TRBV10-2 and TRBJ1-1; the match to TRBD1 covers 8 bases. The ends lost 6 bases at V and 1 base at J; junction bases unmatched: 7. This CDR3 is built from 15 residues. Per germline, CDR1 WSHSY and CDR2 SAAADI. The DNA of the CDR3 is TGCGCCAGCAGACCAGGACAGGGAAAGAACACTGAAGCTTTCTTT. Translating it yields CASRPGQGKNTEAFF.

This clonotype has a count of ten or more. The genes are TRBV7-8 and TRBJ2-3; TRBD1 is a possible D gene (5 bases). Germline CDR1 reads SGHVS; CDR2 reads FQNEAQ. The CDR3 totals 16 residues. Trimming removed 5 bases at V and 2 bases at J, with 17 bases between. This CDR3 is CASSLMFRAYTDTQYF. The CDR3 DNA reads TGTGCCAGCAGCCTCATGTTCAGGGCTTACACAGATACGCAGTATTTT.

To note about this clonotype: Being one base from a much bigger clone, this may be a read error. The J gene is TRBJ2-3, the V gene TRBV7-9; D is ambiguous. This CDR3 has 12 residues. Looked up from germline, CDR1 is SEHNR and CDR2 is FQNEAQ (reference sequence). Trimming shortened V by 1 base and J by 7 bases, and 6 bases separated the two germline ends. CDR3 sequence reads: CASSLEWNTQYF. CDR3 nucleotide sequence: TGTGCCAGCAGCTTAGAGTGGAATACGCAGTATTTT. The full variable domain, in which reference TRBV7-9 and TRBJ2-3 provide the parts outside the CDR3, is DTGVSQNPRHKITKRGQNVTFRCDPISEHNRLYWYRQTLGQGPEFLTYFQNEAQLEKSRLLSDRFSAERPKGSFSTLEIQRTEQGDSAMYLCASSLEWNTQYFGPGTRLTVL.

This clonotype was detected only a few times. This chain uses TRBV20-1 with TRBJ2-1; D uncertain. Germline CDR1 is DFQATT and CDR2 is SNEGSKA (reference sequence). V lost 2 bases, J lost 9 bases, and 17 bases lay in between. This CDR3 is 14 amino acids long. The CDR3 region is CSARLGFGSTEQFF. The CDR3 coding sequence is TGCAGTGCTAGATTGGGGTTTGGCTCAACTGAGCAGTTCTTC.

V usage is TRBV12-3 or TRBV12-4 and J usage is TRBJ2-5; D perhaps matches TRBD1 (5 bases). This CDR3 has 14 residues. Trimming took off 5 bases at V and 2 bases at J, with 12 bases between the two ends. As DNA, the CDR3 is TGTGCCAGCAGTCCGGACAATGGTCAAGAGACCCAGTACTTC. Amino acid sequence: CASSPDNGQETQYF.

As regards this clonotype: A read error is likely, as this CDR3 ends without the conserved phenylalanine or tryptophan. The chain combines TRBV6-1 with TRBJ2-3; D not certain. Trimming pared 8 bases from V and 1 base from J, leaving 7 bases between. CDR3 length equals 12 residues. Per the germline V gene, CDR1 is MNHNS and CDR2 is SASEGT. The CDR3 nucleotides are TGTGCCAGCTCGTTGGGCACAGATACGCAGTATCTT. Its protein is CASSLGTDTQYL.

This clonotype has a handful of counts. V is TRBV7-2 and J is TRBJ2-7; D is unresolved. This CDR3 has 14 residues. V was pared by 5 bases and J by 2 bases, with 13 bases between. In germline, CDR1 is SGHTA, CDR2 FQGNSA. The CDR3 spells CASSPGHGPYEQYV. CDR3 DNA sequence: TGTGCCAGCAGCCCAGGCCACGGCCCCTACGAGCAGTACGTC.

The gene calls are TRBV7-9 and TRBJ2-1, with 9 bases fitting TRBD2. This CDR3 has 15 residues. Germline-derived CDR1 and CDR2 are SEHNR and FQNEAQ (reference sequence). The V gene end was trimmed by 6 bases and the J gene end by 7 bases; junction bases not matched to a gene: 10. CDR3 sequence reads: CASRNERGELNEQFF. The CDR3 DNA is TGTGCCAGCAGGAACGAGCGGGGGGAGTTGAATGAGCAGTTCTTC.

This clonotype was detected a few times. V gene TRBV5-4 combines with J gene TRBJ2-1; 9 bases line up with TRBD2. The CDR3 runs 20 residues. CDR1 SGHNT and CDR2 YYREEE come from the germline V gene (reference sequence). V dropped 3 bases and J dropped 4; count of bases not matched to a gene: 20. In nucleotides, the CDR3 is TGTGCCAGCAGCTCCAAAGGTAGTAGCGGGGGTCCGAACCGATACAATGAGCAGTTCTTC. The encoded protein is CASSSKGSSGGPNRYNEQFF.

This clonotype was counted between two and nine times. This chain links TRBV7-9 with TRBJ2-3; either TRBD1 or TRBD2 may supply D (5 bases each). CDR1 SEHNR and CDR2 FQNEAQ come from the germline V gene (reference sequence). Deletions cut 4 bases from V and 6 bases from J, with 17 bases between. The CDR3 has 15 residues. CDR3 in amino acids: CASSYRDRMYDTQYF. The CDR3, as DNA: TGTGCCAGCAGCTACCGGGACCGGATGTACGATACGCAGTATTTT.

This clonotype was recorded many times. The chain employs TRBV28 and TRBJ2-1, with TRBD1 matching 8 bases. This CDR3 comprises 15 residues. V trimming: 5 bases; J trimming: 7 bases; junction bases outside the gene matches: 10. Germline assignment: CDR1 MDHEN and CDR2 SYDVKM. The CDR3 DNA is TGTGCCAGCAGTCAATCCAGGGGGCGTGTGAATGAGCAGTTCTTC. Encoded protein: CASSQSRGRVNEQFF.

This rearrangement joins TRBV4-3 to TRBJ2-2; D is perhaps TRBD1 or TRBD2 (5 bases each). This CDR3 spans 15 amino acids. Germline V gives CDR1 LGHNA, CDR2 YSLEER. Trimming removed 0 bases from V and 5 bases from J, with 10 bases in between. CDR3: CASSQDPGLTGELFF. The CDR3 DNA follows: TGCGCCAGCAGCCAAGATCCGGGGCTAACCGGGGAGCTGTTTTTT.

In its sample, this clonotype was seen a few times. The chain carries TRBV5-6 and TRBJ2-2, with D possibly TRBD1 on 5 matching bases. The V gene lost 0 bases and the J gene lost 3 bases, with 12 bases spanning the gap. From germline, CDR1 is SGHDT and CDR2 YYEEEE. This CDR3 contains 16 residues. The CDR3 sequence: CASSLEILGDTGELFF. In nucleotides, the CDR3 is TGTGCCAGCAGCTTGGAAATTTTAGGGGACACCGGGGAGCTGTTTTTT.

The sample holds many counts of this clonotype. The chain uses TRBV7-6 and TRBJ2-7; 11 bases line up with TRBD2. With 5 bases clipped from V and 2 bases from J, the junction kept 2 bases outside the gene matches. The CDR3 is 14 amino acids. CDR1 is SGHVS, CDR2 FNYEAQ, per germline. The CDR3 protein is CASSPTSGAYEQYF. The CDR3 DNA reads as TGTGCCAGCAGCCCGACTAGCGGGGCCTACGAGCAGTACTTC.

The sample holds many counts of this clonotype. The J gene is TRBJ2-1, the V gene TRBV4-1; D is undetermined. The CDR3 is made up of 16 amino acids. V was trimmed by 0 bases and J by 6 bases, leaving 15 bases between them. The germline V gene encodes CDR1 MGHRA and CDR2 YSYEKL. The CDR3: CASSQEASPSTNEQFF. As DNA, the CDR3 is TGCGCCAGCAGCCAAGAGGCGAGTCCCAGTACCAATGAGCAGTTCTTC.

CDR3 region: CASSQELGWQGANGYTF. The CDR3 nucleotides are TGTGCCAGCAGCCAAGAGCTTGGATGGCAGGGGGCCAATGGCTACACCTTC. The chain links TRBV14 to TRBJ1-2; 8 bases are a match to TRBD1. This CDR3 comprises 17 residues. V lost 0 bases and J lost 6; bases outside the gene matches: 12. In germline, CDR1 is SGHDN, CDR2 FVKESK.

This clonotype has only a few counts. This chain uses TRBV12-3 or TRBV12-4 with TRBJ1-2; 9 nucleotides match TRBD1. Unmatched junction bases numbered 8, after V lost 6 bases and J lost 9 bases. There are 13 residues in the CDR3. Here the CDR3 reads CASSSGTGFSYTF. Written as DNA, the CDR3 is TGTGCCAGCAGCTCCGGGACAGGGTTCAGCTACACCTTC.

V and J are TRBV20-1 and TRBJ2-7; D is uncertain. Germline-derived CDR1 and CDR2 are DFQATT and SNEGSKA (reference sequence). The CDR3 extends over 13 amino acids. Trimming removed 3 bases at V and 0 bases at J, with 9 bases between. The CDR3, as DNA: TGCAGTGCTAGTCCTAGTTTCTCCTACGAGCAGTACTTC. Translated, it gives CSASPSFSYEQYF.

This clonotype was found many times. The J gene is TRBJ2-6, the V gene TRBV12-3 or TRBV12-4; D unclear. Trimming stripped 5 bases from V and 3 bases from J, with 8 bases between. This CDR3 spans 14 amino acids. CDR3 DNA: TGTGCCAGCAGTGCGATTAGTGGGGCCAACGTCCTGACTTTC. As protein: CASSAISGANVLTF.